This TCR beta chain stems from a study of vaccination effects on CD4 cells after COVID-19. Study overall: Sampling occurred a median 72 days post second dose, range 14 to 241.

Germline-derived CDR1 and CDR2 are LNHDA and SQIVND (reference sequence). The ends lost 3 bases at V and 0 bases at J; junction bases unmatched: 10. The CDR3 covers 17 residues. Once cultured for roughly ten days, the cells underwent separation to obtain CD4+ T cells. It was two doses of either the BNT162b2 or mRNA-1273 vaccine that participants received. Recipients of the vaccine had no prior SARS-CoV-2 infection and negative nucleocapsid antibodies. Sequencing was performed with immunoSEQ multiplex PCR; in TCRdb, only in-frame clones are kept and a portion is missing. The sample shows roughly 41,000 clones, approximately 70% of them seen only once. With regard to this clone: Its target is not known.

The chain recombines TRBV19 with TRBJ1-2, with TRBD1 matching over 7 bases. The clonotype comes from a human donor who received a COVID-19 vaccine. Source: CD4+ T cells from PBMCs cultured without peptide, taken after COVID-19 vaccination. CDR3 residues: CASSIEAGGLANYGYTF. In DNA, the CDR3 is TGTGCCAGTAGTATCGAGGCAGGGGGATTAGCTAACTATGGCTACACCTTC.